This T cell receptor (beta chain) was observed in a study of T cell repertoires in cytomegalovirus infection. Study-level background: CMV infection and matching HLA type were both indicated by public TCR beta signatures.

V lost 0 bases and J 5 bases, leaving 10 bases between the germline ends. The CDR3 runs to 14 residues. Per germline, CDR1 LGHNA and CDR2 YNFKEQ. TCRdb reanalysed the reads using MiXCR and keeps one entry per CDR3 protein. The repertoire holds around 250,000 distinct CDR3 sequences, about a sixth seen once, with around half in the top ten. Sequencing input: CD8+ T cells from PBMCs. This sequence was found in a human donor in good health (CMV status not recorded). Some clones in this sample may be carry-over from other donors' samples. The chain is built from TRBV4-2 and TRBJ2-5, with unresolved D. The CDR3 loop is CASSQDPTGETQYF. Written as DNA, the CDR3 is TGTGCCAGCAGCCAAGATCCGACGGGCGAGACCCAGTACTTC.